Listed below are T cell receptor beta chains from one sample, sequenced in a study of identical twins. TCRdb recomputed calls from the 5' RACE reads with MiXCR, one row per CDR3 protein. This sample carries a few hundred thousand distinct CDR3 sequences, more than 9% of them seen once, and the ten largest clones take 7.2%. These records were also assigned to another study, of yellow fever vaccine responses in identical twins.

The sample consisted of CD8+ T cells sorted from blood. The receptors were gathered from a young woman in good health. CDR3s include the opening cysteine and the closing phenylalanine or tryptophan. The D gene is left open where the match is weak. Rows give clone size only sometimes, using once, few, many, or a class for an expanded clone.

d_call j_call v_call clone_size cdr3_nt cdr3_aa
TRBD1 TRBJ2-1 TRBV12-3/TRBV12-4 many TGTGCCAGCAGCGGACAGGAGAGCTCCTACAATGAGCAGTTCTTC CASSGQESSYNEQFF
- TRBJ1-2 TRBV15 few TGTGCCACCAGCAGAGGCCGGGCCCTTAACTATGGCTACACCTTC CATSRGRALNYGYTF
- TRBJ2-5 TRBV5-6 few TGTGCCAGCATTGGGGAGACCTCCGAGGGACGCCGCCAAGAGACCCAGTACTTC CASIGETSEGRRQETQYF
- TRBJ2-3 TRBV6-4 many TGTGCCAGCAGTGACGGGCAGGACACAGATACGCAGTATTTT CASSDGQDTDTQYF
- TRBJ2-1 TRBV12-3/TRBV12-4 - TGTGCCAGCAGTTTTATCCCGGTTGAGCAGTTCTTC CASSFIPVEQFF
TRBD2 TRBJ2-1 TRBV7-8 few TGTGCCAGTAACTGGGAGGGGACCCCCTACAATGAGCAGTTCTTC CASNWEGTPYNEQFF
- TRBJ2-7 TRBV25-1 - TGTGCCAGCAAGGGACAATACTCCTACGAGCAGTACTTC CASKGQYSYEQYF
TRBD1 TRBJ2-2 TRBV11-2 few TGTGCCAGCAGCTTATGGCCCTCTGCAGGGGGAAACACCGGGGAGCTGTTTTTT CASSLWPSAGGNTGELFF
- TRBJ2-7 TRBV20-1 - TGCAGTGCTAGGGGGCGAAACTCCAACGAGCAGTACTTC CSARGRNSNEQYF
TRBD2 TRBJ2-3 TRBV12-3/TRBV12-4 - TGTGCCCGCAGTCCCACGACCCGCGGGGCTAGCGGGAGCACAGATACGCAGTATTTT CARSPTTRGASGSTDTQYF
TRBD1 TRBJ1-6 TRBV12-3/TRBV12-4 many TGTGCCAGCAGCGGGACAGATTATAATTCACCCCTCCACTTT CASSGTDYNSPLHF
TRBD1 TRBJ1-1 TRBV6-1 - TGTGCCAGCAGGACAGGGATTGAAGCTTTCTTT CASRTGIEAFF
TRBD1 TRBJ2-1 TRBV5-1 - TGCGCCAGCAGCCCCGGGCCAGGGGGAATCTACAATGAGCAGTTCTTC CASSPGPGGIYNEQFF
TRBD1 TRBJ2-2 TRBV10-3 - TGTGCCATCAGTGAGCAAGCTTCGGGACAGGGGGACACCGGGGAGCTGTTTTTT CAISEQASGQGDTGELFF
TRBD1 TRBJ2-7 TRBV12-3/TRBV12-4 - TGTGCCAGCAGTTTTGGAGACAGGGGCCACGAGCAGTACTTC CASSFGDRGHEQYF
TRBD1 TRBJ2-7 TRBV10-3 many TGTGCCATCAGTGAGTCAGGACAGGGGGCTTACGAGCAGTACTTC CAISESGQGAYEQYF
- TRBJ2-7 TRBV20-1 - TGCAGTGCTAGAGAGGACGGAACCTACGAGCAGTACTTC CSAREDGTYEQYF
- TRBJ2-5 TRBV12-5 once TGTGCTAGTGGTTACAGACCAGAGACCCAGTACTTC CASGYRPETQYF
- TRBJ2-7 TRBV12-3/TRBV12-4 many TGTGCCAGCAACCGCCGAGGCAGTGGCTACGAGCAGTACTTC CASNRRGSGYEQYF
TRBD2 TRBJ2-1 TRBV9 few TGTGCCAGCAGCGTAGAGTCGGGAGGGCCCAATGAGCAGTTCTTC CASSVESGGPNEQFF
- TRBJ2-3 TRBV15 few TGTGCCACCAGCAGCGGACAGTATACGCAGTATTTT CATSSGQYTQYF
- TRBJ2-1 TRBV29-1 many TGCAGCTCAGGAGAAAATGAGCAGTTCTTC CSSGENEQFF
- TRBJ2-7 TRBV7-9 - TGTGCCAGCAGCCGAGAGGGAGTAAGGCACCCCTACGAGCAGTACTTC CASSREGVRHPYEQYF
TRBD2 TRBJ2-3 TRBV3-1 - TGTGCCAGCAGCCGCGGACTAGCGAGAGACACAGATACGCAGTATTTT CASSRGLARDTDTQYF
- TRBJ1-5 TRBV27 - TGTGCCAGCAGTTTCGGGGGATATCAGCCCCAGCATTTT CASSFGGYQPQHF
- TRBJ2-1 TRBV15 - TGTGCCACCAGCAGAGGGATGCAGGGATATGAGCAGTTCTTC CATSRGMQGYEQFF
- TRBJ2-3 TRBV6-5 few TGTGCCAGCAGTTACTCGAGGGTCCGGAGCACAGATACGCAGTATTTT CASSYSRVRSTDTQYF
TRBD2 TRBJ2-1 TRBV7-9 few TGTGCCAGCAGCCCGGAAGGACTAGTTTGGGAGCAGTTCTTC CASSPEGLVWEQFF
- TRBJ2-5 TRBV7-8 few TGTGCCAGCAGCCCGGAACTGAGATGGAGGGAGACCCAGTACTTC CASSPELRWRETQYF
TRBD1 TRBJ1-5 TRBV7-9 many TGTGCCAGCAGCTTCACAGGGGGCGGCAATCAGCCCCAGCATTTT CASSFTGGGNQPQHF
TRBD1 TRBJ2-2 TRBV6-5 - TGTGCCAGCAGTTGGGACAGGAACACCGGGGAGCTGTTTTTT CASSWDRNTGELFF
- TRBJ1-1 TRBV12-3/TRBV12-4 many TGTGCCAGCAGTCCGGCCGCACAGGGTACCGAAGCTTTCTTT CASSPAAQGTEAFF
- TRBJ2-1 TRBV20-1 - TGCAGTGCTGGGCTAGGGAATGAGCAGTTCTTC CSAGLGNEQFF
- TRBJ1-1 TRBV4-1 few TGCGCCAGCAGCCAAGGGTCCTACGGACAGCCGCAGACTGAAGCTTTCTTT CASSQGSYGQPQTEAFF
TRBD2 TRBJ2-7 TRBV28 - TGTGCCAGCAGTTTAGGGGCTAGCGGGACGAACTCCTACGAGCAGTACTTC CASSLGASGTNSYEQYF
TRBD1 TRBJ1-5 TRBV5-1 few TGCGCCAGCAGCTTGGTACGACAGGGGGAAAGCAATCAGCCCCAGCATTTT CASSLVRQGESNQPQHF
- TRBJ1-2 TRBV12-3/TRBV12-4 - TGTGCCAGCAGCCCACAAGGGGGAGTCGCCTATGGCTACACCTTC CASSPQGGVAYGYTF
TRBD2 TRBJ2-1 TRBV12-3/TRBV12-4 many TGTGCCAGCAGTCCGATAGCGGGAGTAGGCGGTGAGCAGTTCTTC CASSPIAGVGGEQFF